Listed below are T cell receptor beta chains from one sample, sequenced in a study of human T cells and chemical hapten exposure. TCRdb re-called the 5' RACE reads through MiXCR, storing one row per CDR3 protein. Of 75,000 or so distinct CDR3 sequences in the sample, about 16% were seen once. These receptors all come from a female donor in good health. Both conserved end residues are part of each CDR3. The D gene is left open where the match is weak. Where a row states a size, it is once, few, many or the class of an expanded clone; other rows omit it.

>TRBJ2-7|.|few|TRBV12-3/TRBV12-4
CASRQAGTGYYEQYF
TGTGCCAGCAGACAGGCCGGGACTGGGTACTACGAGCAGTACTTC
>TRBJ1-1|.|.|TRBV12-3/TRBV12-4
CASRDSFANTEAFF
TGTGCCAGCAGGGACAGCTTCGCGAACACTGAAGCTTTCTTT
>TRBJ2-5|.|.|TRBV24-1
CATSDLGAGRRETQYF
TGTGCCACCAGTGATCTTGGAGCGGGTAGGAGAGAGACCCAGTACTTC
>TRBJ1-5|.|few|TRBV7-2
CASSLWQSNQPQHF
TGTGCCAGCAGCTTATGGCAGAGCAATCAGCCCCAGCATTTT
>TRBJ1-3|.|once|TRBV10-3
CAIIDRDNYRGNTIYF
TGTGCCATCATCGACCGGGACAACTATCGTGGAAACACCATATATTTT
>TRBJ1-5|TRBD1|few|TRBV5-6
CASTSRTGHQPQHF
TGTGCCAGCACCTCTCGGACAGGGCATCAGCCCCAGCATTTT
>TRBJ2-3|TRBD2|many|TRBV20-1
CSLTSPMLDTQYF
TGCAGTCTGACTAGCCCTATGTTAGATACGCAGTATTTT
>TRBJ1-2|.|medium-sized|TRBV29-1
CSAVVLGGGYTF
TGCAGCGCCGTCGTTTTAGGGGGTGGCTACACCTTC
>TRBJ2-2|TRBD2|.|TRBV10-3
CAIGLAGDTGELFF
TGTGCCATCGGGCTAGCGGGGGACACCGGGGAGCTGTTTTTT
>TRBJ1-2|.|.|TRBV3-1
CASSQDLLGLNYGYTF
TGTGCCAGCAGCCAAGATCTTCTGGGACTGAACTATGGCTACACCTTC
>TRBJ2-7|.|few|TRBV30
CAWSLTQVGREQYF
TGTGCCTGGAGCCTTACCCAGGTCGGGCGCGAGCAGTACTTC
>TRBJ2-3|.|few|TRBV20-1
CSARDRRVGGTDTQYF
TGCAGTGCTAGAGATCGTAGGGTTGGCGGCACAGATACGCAGTATTTT
>TRBJ2-7|.|.|TRBV5-6
CASHNQGPVYEQYF
TGTGCCAGCCACAATCAGGGGCCTGTCTACGAGCAGTACTTC
>TRBJ2-3|.|many|TRBV20-1
CSARGGSVRGSTDTQYF
TGCAGTGCTAGAGGGGGGTCGGTGAGAGGGAGCACAGATACGCAGTATTTT
>TRBJ2-7|.|few|TRBV5-1
CASSLARGSYEQYF
TGCGCCAGCAGCTTGGCCAGAGGATCCTACGAGCAGTACTTC
>TRBJ2-1|TRBD2|few|TRBV13
CAGLAKSGEQFF
TGTGCCGGACTAGCGAAATCCGGTGAGCAGTTCTTC
>TRBJ2-3|TRBD2|.|TRBV5-1
CASSSPSGRAPSTDTQYF
TGCGCCAGCAGCAGTCCTAGCGGGAGAGCGCCGAGCACAGATACGCAGTATTTT
>TRBJ1-3|.|.|TRBV5-1
CASSSDSTHTIYF
TGCGCCAGCAGCTCCGACAGTACGCACACCATATATTTT
>TRBJ2-3|.|few|TRBV2
CASSFSRGRADTQYF
TGTGCCAGCAGTTTTAGCAGGGGGAGGGCAGATACGCAGTATTTT
>TRBJ1-3|.|few|TRBV20-1
CSAREGGNTIYF
TGCAGTGCTAGGGAGGGTGGAAACACCATATATTTT
>TRBJ2-3|.|.|TRBV5-1
CASSLARQGTDTQYF
TGCGCCAGCAGCTTGGCAAGGCAGGGGACAGATACGCAGTATTTT
>TRBJ1-1|TRBD1|.|TRBV28
CASSLPGQGSNTEAFF
TGTGCCAGCAGTCTTCCGGGACAGGGTTCGAACACTGAAGCTTTCTTT
>TRBJ1-2|TRBD1|many|TRBV18
CASSPDRDHGYTF
TGTGCCAGCTCACCGGACAGGGATCATGGCTACACCTTC
>TRBJ2-3|.|.|TRBV28
CASSSPYSGPQYF
TGTGCCAGCAGTTCGCCCTACTCGGGACCACAGTATTTT
>TRBJ1-5|.|few|TRBV28
CASSPAGDSNQPQHF
TGTGCCAGCAGCCCGGCCGGGGACAGCAATCAGCCCCAGCATTTT
>TRBJ2-7|TRBD1|few|TRBV5-4
CASSSDREESYSKTYF
TGTGCCAGCAGCAGCGACAGGGAAGAGTCCTACTCGAAGACGTACTTC
>TRBJ1-5|TRBD1|few|TRBV27
CASSPDRGNQPQHF
TGTGCCAGCAGCCCCGACAGGGGTAATCAGCCCCAGCATTTT
>TRBJ2-7|TRBD1|.|TRBV18
CASSPAGQGVYEQYF
TGTGCCAGCTCACCGGCGGGACAGGGGGTCTACGAGCAGTACTTC
>TRBJ1-3|.|.|TRBV3-1
CASSPGHLIRSSGNTIYF
TGTGCCAGCAGCCCGGGACATCTTATCCGATCCTCTGGAAACACCATATATTTT
>TRBJ1-6|.|few|TRBV2
CASSVNSPLHF
TGTGCCAGCAGTGTCAATTCACCCCTCCACTTT
>TRBJ1-6|TRBD1|many|TRBV7-2
CASSLRQGNSPLHF
TGTGCCAGCAGCTTACGACAGGGTAATTCACCCCTCCACTTT
>TRBJ1-2|.|few|TRBV28
CASSFPDRLAGYTF
TGTGCCAGCAGTTTCCCTGACAGGCTGGCTGGCTACACCTTC
>TRBJ1-5|TRBD1|.|TRBV4-3
CASSQDWGTGGFQPQHF
TGCGCCAGCAGCCAAGATTGGGGAACAGGGGGCTTTCAGCCCCAGCATTTT
>TRBJ1-2|.|many|TRBV29-1
CSVGGTHFYGYTF
TGCAGCGTTGGCGGAACCCATTTCTATGGCTACACCTTC
>TRBJ1-5|.|many|TRBV20-1
CSAPTAGQPQHF
TGCAGTGCTCCGACAGCGGGACAGCCCCAGCATTTT
>TRBJ1-6|TRBD1|.|TRBV7-2
CASSLNPGGTSPLHF
TGTGCCAGCAGCTTAAACCCAGGGGGCACTTCACCCCTCCACTTT
>TRBJ1-1|.|.|TRBV29-1
CSSLSNPGAEAFF
TGCAGCTCATTAAGTAATCCGGGCGCTGAAGCTTTCTTT
>TRBJ2-7|.|few|TRBV16
CASSQLTGDTSSSYEQYF
TGTGCCAGCAGCCAATTGACGGGGGACACTAGTAGCTCCTACGAGCAGTACTTC
>TRBJ1-3|.|.|TRBV4-3
CASSQSALAGNTIYF
TGCGCCAGCAGCCAGTCAGCCCTTGCTGGAAACACCATATATTTT
>TRBJ1-1|.|.|TRBV5-1
CASSTSTWGTEAFF
TGCGCCAGCAGCACATCCACTTGGGGCACTGAAGCTTTCTTT
>TRBJ2-1|.|.|TRBV4-1
CASSQDSWGSSYNEQFF
TGCGCCAGCAGCCAAGATTCGTGGGGGAGCTCCTACAATGAGCAGTTCTTC
>TRBJ1-5|TRBD1|few|TRBV6-5
CASSIHRGNNQPQHF
TGTGCCAGCAGTATTCACAGGGGCAACAATCAGCCCCAGCATTTT
>TRBJ1-2|.|many|TRBV7-2
CASSSSAGLYGYTF
TGTGCCAGCAGCTCCAGTGCGGGGCTCTATGGCTACACCTTC
>TRBJ2-3|.|.|TRBV5-1
CASSDGSTDTQYF
TGCGCCAGCAGCGACGGGAGCACAGATACGCAGTATTTT
>TRBJ2-1|.|.|TRBV5-4
CASSLMDPGDGNEQFF
TGTGCCAGCAGCTTGATGGATCCGGGAGACGGCAATGAGCAGTTCTTC
>TRBJ1-2|.|.|TRBV15
CATSSNPNGYGYTF
TGTGCCACCAGCTCAAACCCTAATGGCTATGGCTACACCTTC